The clone carrying this T cell receptor beta chain has a handful of counts. Its specificity is not known. The CDR3 is made up of 18 amino acids. Trimming shortened V by 0 bases and J by 0 bases, and 15 bases separated the two germline ends. Per germline, CDR1 MNHEY and CDR2 SVGEGT. This entry belongs to a study of T cells after yellow fever vaccination. Findings and limits, study-wide: Clonotype sharing between CD4 and CD8 compartments was small.

Each CDR3 protein gets one entry after TCRdb re-called the 5' RACE reads with MiXCR. Of some 600,000 distinct CDR3 sequences detected, about 15% appear once; the ten largest clones hold roughly 17%. V and J are TRBV6-2 or TRBV6-3 and TRBJ2-1, with D tentatively TRBD2 (5 bases). This TCR was sampled from a man aged 18 to 35 who received the YFV17D yellow fever vaccine. Sequenced material: PBMCs, taken 4 to 5 days after the first yellow fever vaccination. CDR3 residues: CASSYSLSEGSSYNEQFF. The DNA of the CDR3 is TGTGCCAGCAGTTACTCGTTGTCTGAGGGTAGCTCCTACAATGAGCAGTTCTTC.